This T cell receptor (beta chain) was recorded in a study of technical replicates of blood from a handful of donors. Clones were read by immunoSEQ multiplex PCR, and TCRdb kept only the in-frame ones, dropping some. The sample has around 62,000 clones; about 98% are singletons. Germline V gene data show CDR1 as GTSNPN and CDR2 as SVGIG (reference sequence). The ends were cut back, 8 bases at V and 5 bases at J, with 16 bases in the middle. The CDR3 is 14 residues long. The chain joins TRBV30 to TRBJ1-6, with no clear D. The source of this sequence is a human donor in good health. The sequencing input was T cells isolated from PBMCs. For the CDR3, the DNA is TGTGCCACAACGAAGAGGGCCAATAATTCACCCCTCCACTTT. Protein: CATTKRANNSPLHF.